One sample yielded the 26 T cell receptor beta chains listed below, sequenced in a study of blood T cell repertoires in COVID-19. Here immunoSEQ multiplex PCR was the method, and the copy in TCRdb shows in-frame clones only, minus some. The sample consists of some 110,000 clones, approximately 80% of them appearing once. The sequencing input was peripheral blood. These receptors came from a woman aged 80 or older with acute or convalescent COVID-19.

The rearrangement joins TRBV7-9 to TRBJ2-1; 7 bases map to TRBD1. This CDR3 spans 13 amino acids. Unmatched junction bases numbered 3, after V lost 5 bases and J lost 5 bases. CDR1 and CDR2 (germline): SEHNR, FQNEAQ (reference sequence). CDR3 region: CASSQGQHNEQFF. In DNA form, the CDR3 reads TGTGCCAGCAGCCAGGGACAGCACAATGAGCAGTTCTTC.

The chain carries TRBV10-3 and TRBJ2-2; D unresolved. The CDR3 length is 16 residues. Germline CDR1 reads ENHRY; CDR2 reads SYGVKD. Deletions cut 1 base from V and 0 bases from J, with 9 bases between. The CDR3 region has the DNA TGTGCCATCAGTGAGTTCGGTCTAGCGAACACCGGGGAGCTGTTTTTT. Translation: CAISEFGLANTGELFF.

CDR3 sequence: CASSFRGRISGANVLTF. For the CDR3, the DNA is TGTGCCAGCAGCTTCAGGGGAAGGATCTCTGGGGCCAACGTCCTGACTTTC. The rearrangement joins TRBV13 to TRBJ2-6, with D possibly TRBD1 on 6 matching bases. The V and J ends lost 3 bases and 0 bases respectively, with 12 bases between them. Germline CDR1 PRHDT, CDR2 FYEKMQ (reference sequence). This CDR3 has 17 residues.

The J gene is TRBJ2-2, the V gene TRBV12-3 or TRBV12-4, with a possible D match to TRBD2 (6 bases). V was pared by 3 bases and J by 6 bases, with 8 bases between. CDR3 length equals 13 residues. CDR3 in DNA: TGTGCCAGCAGTTTGGGAGGTCCCGGGGAGCTGTTTTTT. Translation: CASSLGGPGELFF.

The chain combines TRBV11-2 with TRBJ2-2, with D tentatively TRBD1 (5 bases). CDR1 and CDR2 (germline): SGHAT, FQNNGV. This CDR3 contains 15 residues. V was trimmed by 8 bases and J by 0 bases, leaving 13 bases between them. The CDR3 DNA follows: TGTGCCAGCTCCGAACAGGCGACGAACACCGGGGAGCTGTTTTTT. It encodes CASSEQATNTGELFF. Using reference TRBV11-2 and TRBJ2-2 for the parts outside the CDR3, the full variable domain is EAGVAQSPRYKIIEKRQSVAFWCNPISGHATLYWYQQILGQGPKLLIQFQNNGVVDDSQLPKDRFSAERLKGVDSTLKIQPAKLEDSAVYLCASSEQATNTGELFFGEGSRLTVL.

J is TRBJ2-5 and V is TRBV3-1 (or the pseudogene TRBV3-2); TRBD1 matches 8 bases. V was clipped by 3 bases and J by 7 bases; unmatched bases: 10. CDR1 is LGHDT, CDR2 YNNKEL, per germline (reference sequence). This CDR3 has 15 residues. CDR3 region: CASSHNRGVEGTQYF. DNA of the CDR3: TGTGCCAGCAGCCACAACAGGGGGGTTGAAGGGACCCAGTACTTC.

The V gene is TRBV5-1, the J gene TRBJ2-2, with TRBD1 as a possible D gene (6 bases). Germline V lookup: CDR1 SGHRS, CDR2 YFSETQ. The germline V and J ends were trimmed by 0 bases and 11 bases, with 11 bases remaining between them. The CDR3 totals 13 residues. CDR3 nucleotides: TGCGCCAGCAGCTTGGTCCCGGACAGAGAGCTGTTTTTT. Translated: CASSLVPDRELFF.

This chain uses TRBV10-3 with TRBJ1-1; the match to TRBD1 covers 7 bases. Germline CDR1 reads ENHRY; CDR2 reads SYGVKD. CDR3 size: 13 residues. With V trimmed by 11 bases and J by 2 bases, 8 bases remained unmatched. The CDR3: CAVKTGLNTEAFF. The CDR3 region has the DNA TGTGCCGTTAAGACAGGGCTTAACACTGAAGCTTTCTTT.

As DNA, the CDR3 is TGTGCCAGCAGCGAACGGACAGGGCCTGAGCAGTTCTTC. It translates to CASSERTGPEQFF. The rearrangement joins TRBV7-2 to TRBJ2-1; TRBD1 agrees at 8 bases. The germline V gene has CDR1 SGHTA and CDR2 FQGNSA. Germline trimming cut 5 bases from V and 9 bases from J; bases unmatched to any gene: 6. This CDR3 region has 13 residues.

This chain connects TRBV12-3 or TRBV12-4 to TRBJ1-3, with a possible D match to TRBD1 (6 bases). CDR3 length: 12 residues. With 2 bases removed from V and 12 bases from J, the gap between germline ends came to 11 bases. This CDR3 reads CASSLPHRDIYF. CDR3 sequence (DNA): TGTGCCAGCAGTTTACCCCACAGGGACATATATTTT.

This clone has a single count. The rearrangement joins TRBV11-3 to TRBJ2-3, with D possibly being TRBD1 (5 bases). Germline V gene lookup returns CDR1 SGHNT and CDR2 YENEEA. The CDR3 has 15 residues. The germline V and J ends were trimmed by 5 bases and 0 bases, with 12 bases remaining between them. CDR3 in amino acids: CASSVQGTSTDTQYF. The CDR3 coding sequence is TGTGCCAGCAGCGTTCAGGGTACTAGCACAGATACGCAGTATTTT. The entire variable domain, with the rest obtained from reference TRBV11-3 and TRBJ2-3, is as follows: EAGVVQSPRYKIIEKKQPVAFWCNPISGHNTLYWYLQNLGQGPELLIRYENEEAVDDSQLPKDRFSAERLKGVDSTLKIQPAELGDSAVYLCASSVQGTSTDTQYFGPGTRLTVL.

The CDR3 sequence: CASSPSRTGGLEAFF. The CDR3 nucleotides read TGTGCCAGCAGCCCATCCCGGACGGGGGGACTTGAAGCTTTCTTT. The gene calls are TRBV3-1 (or the pseudogene TRBV3-2) and TRBJ1-1, with D possibly TRBD1 on 5 matching bases. The CDR3 extends over 15 amino acids. The germline CDR1 and CDR2 sequences are LGHDT and YNNKEL (reference sequence). V lost 4 bases and J lost 7, with 19 bases in between.

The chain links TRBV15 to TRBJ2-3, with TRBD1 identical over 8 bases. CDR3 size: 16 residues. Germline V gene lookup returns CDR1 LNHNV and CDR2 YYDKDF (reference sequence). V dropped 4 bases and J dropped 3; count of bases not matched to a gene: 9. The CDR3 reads CATSTLWTGRTDTQYF. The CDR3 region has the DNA TGTGCCACCAGCACCCTCTGGACAGGGAGGACAGATACGCAGTATTTT.

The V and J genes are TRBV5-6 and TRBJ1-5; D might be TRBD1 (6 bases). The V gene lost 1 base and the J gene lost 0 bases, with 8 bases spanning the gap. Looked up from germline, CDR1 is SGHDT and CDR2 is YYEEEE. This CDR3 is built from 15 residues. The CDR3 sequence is CASSLRQVSNQPQHF. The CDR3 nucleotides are TGTGCCAGCAGCTTGAGACAGGTTAGCAATCAGCCCCAGCATTTT.

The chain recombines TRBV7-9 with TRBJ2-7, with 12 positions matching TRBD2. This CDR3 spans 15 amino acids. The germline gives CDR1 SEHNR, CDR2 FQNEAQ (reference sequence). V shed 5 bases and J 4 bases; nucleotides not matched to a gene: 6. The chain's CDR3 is CASSPLAGGVYEQYV. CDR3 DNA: TGTGCCAGCAGCCCGCTAGCGGGAGGGGTATACGAGCAGTACGTC.

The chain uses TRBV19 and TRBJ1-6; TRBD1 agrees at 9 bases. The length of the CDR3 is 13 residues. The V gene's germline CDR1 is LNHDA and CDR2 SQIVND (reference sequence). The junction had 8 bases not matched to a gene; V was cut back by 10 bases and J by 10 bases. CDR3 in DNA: TGTGCCATCGGACCGGGACAGGGATCACCCCTCCACTTT. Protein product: CAIGPGQGSPLHF.

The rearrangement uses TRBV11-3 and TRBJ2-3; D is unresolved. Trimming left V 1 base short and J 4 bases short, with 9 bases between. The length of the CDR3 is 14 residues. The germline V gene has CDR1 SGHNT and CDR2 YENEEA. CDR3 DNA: TGTGCCAGCAGCTTAGTCTCTAGTTCAGATACGCAGTATTTT. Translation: CASSLVSSSDTQYF.

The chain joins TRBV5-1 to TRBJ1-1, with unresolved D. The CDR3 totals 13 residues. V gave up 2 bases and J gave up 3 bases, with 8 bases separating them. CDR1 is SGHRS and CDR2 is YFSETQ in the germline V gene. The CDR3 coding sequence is TGCGCCAGCAGCTTTGGAGCTGACACTGAAGCTTTCTTT. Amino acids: CASSFGADTEAFF.

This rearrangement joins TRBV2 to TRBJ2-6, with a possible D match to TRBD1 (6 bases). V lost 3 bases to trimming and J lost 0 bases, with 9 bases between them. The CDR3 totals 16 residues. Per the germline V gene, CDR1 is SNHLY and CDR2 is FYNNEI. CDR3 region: CASSEGHRSGANVLTF. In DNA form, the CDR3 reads TGTGCCAGCAGTGAGGGACATCGCTCTGGGGCCAACGTCCTGACTTTC.

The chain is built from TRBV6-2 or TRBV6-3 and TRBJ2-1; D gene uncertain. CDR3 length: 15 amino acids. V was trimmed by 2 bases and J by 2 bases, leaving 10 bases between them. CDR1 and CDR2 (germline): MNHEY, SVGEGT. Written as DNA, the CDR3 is TGTGCCAGCAGTTACGGGCAGGAAACCTACAATGAGCAGTTCTTC. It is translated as CASSYGQETYNEQFF.

CDR3 sequence: CASSQTLAMNTGELFF. The CDR3 DNA reads TGCGCCAGCAGCCAAACACTAGCGATGAACACCGGGGAGCTGTTTTTT. The genes are TRBV4-1 and TRBJ2-2; TRBD2 matches 7 bases. The CDR3 totals 16 residues. The V gene's germline CDR1 is MGHRA and CDR2 YSYEKL. V shed 2 bases and J 1 base; nucleotides not matched to a gene: 4.

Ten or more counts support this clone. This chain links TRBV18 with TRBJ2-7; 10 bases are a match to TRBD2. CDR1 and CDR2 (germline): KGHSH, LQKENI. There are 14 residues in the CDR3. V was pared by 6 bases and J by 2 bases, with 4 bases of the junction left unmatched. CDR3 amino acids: CASSSSGRAYEQYF. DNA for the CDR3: TGTGCCAGCTCTTCAAGCGGGAGGGCCTACGAGCAGTACTTC.

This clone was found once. The CDR3 here is CASISPVAGGVGEQYV. CDR3 DNA: TGTGCCAGCATCAGCCCCGTGGCGGGTGGGGTTGGCGAGCAGTACGTC. The J gene is TRBJ2-7, the V gene TRBV28; D possibly corresponds to TRBD2 (5 bases). The V end lost 7 bases, the J end lost 6 bases, and 25 bases lay between the germline ends. The CDR3 totals 16 residues. Germline V CDR1 and CDR2: MDHEN, SYDVKM.

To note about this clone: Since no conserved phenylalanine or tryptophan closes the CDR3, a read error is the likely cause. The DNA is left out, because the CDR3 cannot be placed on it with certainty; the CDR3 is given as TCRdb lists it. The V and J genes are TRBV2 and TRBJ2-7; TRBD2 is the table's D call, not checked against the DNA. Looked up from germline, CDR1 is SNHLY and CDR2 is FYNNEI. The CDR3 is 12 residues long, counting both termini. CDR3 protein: CASSVAGGPSQA.

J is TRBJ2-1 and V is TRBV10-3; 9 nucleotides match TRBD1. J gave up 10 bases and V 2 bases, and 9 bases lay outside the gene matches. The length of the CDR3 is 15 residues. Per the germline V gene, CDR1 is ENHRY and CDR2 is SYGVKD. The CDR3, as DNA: TGTGCCATCAGTGAGGGAGGGACAGGGCGCAAGGAGCAGTTCTTC. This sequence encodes CAISEGGTGRKEQFF.

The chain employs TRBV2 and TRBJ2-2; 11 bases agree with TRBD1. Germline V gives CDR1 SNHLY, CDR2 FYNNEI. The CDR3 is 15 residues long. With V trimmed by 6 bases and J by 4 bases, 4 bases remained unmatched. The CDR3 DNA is TGTGCCAGCAGCGGACAGGGGGCGATCACCGGGGAGCTGTTTTTT. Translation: CASSGQGAITGELFF.